A single sample gave rise to the 27 T cell receptor beta chains below, sequenced in a study of T cell clones after liver transplantation. Here immunoSEQ multiplex PCR was the method, and the copy in TCRdb shows in-frame clones only, minus some. This sample carries around 120,000 clones, approximately 90% of them seen once, and the ten largest clones take 0.8% to 0.9%. The sample in question was CD4+ T cells from blood, obtained 12 months after liver transplant. The receptors here all came from a human patient who received a liver transplant. Some of the T cells may derive from the graft donor.

The chain recombines TRBV5-1 with TRBJ1-3; tentative D call: TRBD1 (5 bases). Germline CDR1 and CDR2: SGHRS and YFSETQ. Trimming stripped 4 bases from V and 2 bases from J, with 13 bases between. There are 15 residues in the CDR3. This chain's CDR3 is CASSPGGIAGNTIYF. The DNA of the CDR3 is TGCGCCAGCAGCCCCGGGGGGATAGCTGGAAACACCATATATTTT.

This clone showed up just once. The chain joins TRBV18 to TRBJ2-1, with D maybe TRBD1 (6 bases). The CDR3 spans 15 residues. Trimming left V 2 bases short and J 3 bases short, with 11 bases between. Germline CDR1 is KGHSH and CDR2 is LQKENI. CDR3 protein: CASSPGGGFYNEQFF. DNA for the CDR3: TGTGCCAGCTCACCAGGGGGCGGTTTCTACAATGAGCAGTTCTTC.

The chain recombines TRBV27 with TRBJ1-1; D may be TRBD1 (6 bases). Trimming stripped 6 bases from V and 0 bases from J, with 17 bases between. This CDR3 has 16 amino acids. CDR1 and CDR2 (germline): MNHEY, SMNVEV (reference sequence). CDR3 in DNA: TGTGCCAGCAGGGACCTTGGACAGACCATGAACACTGAAGCTTTCTTT. Amino acids: CASRDLGQTMNTEAFF.

This chain links TRBV7-9 with TRBJ2-7; 10 nucleotides agree with TRBD1. Germline V CDR1 and CDR2: SEHNR, FQNEAQ (reference sequence). This CDR3 comprises 16 residues. V lost 0 bases and J lost 5; bases outside the gene matches: 7. The chain's CDR3 is CASSLAGTGVSNEQYF. DNA for the CDR3: TGTGCCAGCAGCTTAGCTGGGACAGGGGTATCGAACGAGCAGTACTTC.

This clone has only one observation. V is TRBV4-3 and J is TRBJ2-7, with 11 bases fitting TRBD2. CDR3 length: 15 residues. Germline V gene sequence: CDR1 LGHNA, CDR2 YSLEER. V was pared by 1 base and J by 5 bases, with 4 bases of the junction left unmatched. CDR3 DNA sequence: TGCGCCAGCAGCCAAGGACTAGCGGGAAGCCACGAGCAGTACTTC. This sequence encodes CASSQGLAGSHEQYF.

The chain recombines TRBV15 with TRBJ2-3, with a possible D match to TRBD2 (6 bases). Between the trimmed V and J ends, which lost 8 bases and 3 bases, there was a span of 12 bases. Germline loops: CDR1 LNHNV, CDR2 YYDKDF (reference sequence). The CDR3 contains 13 residues. The CDR3 loop is CATGTHTTDTQYF. CDR3 in DNA: TGTGCCACCGGGACTCATACAACAGATACGCAGTATTTT.

V and J are TRBV29-1 and TRBJ2-5; unclear D gene. Looked up from germline, CDR1 is SQVTM and CDR2 is ANQGSEA. V was shortened by 4 bases and J by 1 base, with 7 bases between the two germline ends. The CDR3 totals 12 residues. CDR3 residues: CSVALGQETQYF. The CDR3 region has the DNA TGCAGCGTTGCTTTAGGCCAAGAGACCCAGTACTTC. Looking up the rest from reference TRBV29-1 and TRBJ2-5 gives the full variable domain: SAVISQKPSRDICQRGTSLTIQCQVDSQVTMMFWYRQQPGQSLTLIATANQGSEATYESGFVIDKFPISRPNLTFSTLTVSNMSPEDSSIYLCSVALGQETQYFGPGTRLLVL.

The J gene is TRBJ2-7, the V gene TRBV6-5; no clear D gene. The CDR3 sequence is 13 residues long. V was cut by 2 bases and J by 3 bases, with 8 bases left in between. Looked up from germline, CDR1 is MNHEY and CDR2 is SVGAGI. The CDR3 DNA is TGTGCCAGCAGTTACCGCCAGGACTACGAGCAGTACTTC. Translated: CASSYRQDYEQYF.

V is TRBV4-3 and J is TRBJ2-7; 7 bases map to TRBD1. The length of the CDR3 is 15 residues. Per the germline V gene, CDR1 is LGHNA and CDR2 is YSLEER. Losses at the gene ends were 2 bases for V and 0 bases for J; bases not matched to a gene: 4. The CDR3 reads CASSQQYRGSYEQYF. CDR3 nucleotides: TGCGCCAGCAGCCAACAATACAGGGGCTCCTACGAGCAGTACTTC.

CDR3 bases: TGTGCCAGCACTCGCGTCGTGGGCACTGAAGCTTTCTTT. It encodes CASTRVVGTEAFF. The V gene is TRBV27, the J gene TRBJ1-1; D is ambiguous. The germline V gene has CDR1 MNHEY and CDR2 SMNVEV (reference sequence). With 7 bases removed from V and 4 bases from J, the gap between germline ends came to 13 bases. The CDR3 is 13 amino acids.

This chain uses TRBV7-2 with TRBJ2-5; TRBD2 is a possible D gene (5 bases). CDR1 is SGHTA, CDR2 FQGNSA, per germline. The CDR3 runs 14 residues. V was trimmed by 6 bases and J by 7 bases, leaving 18 bases between them. In nucleotides, the CDR3 is TGTGCCAGCAGTTCCGGCGCGACTAAGGTGACCCAGTACTTC. Its protein product is CASSSGATKVTQYF.

This chain joins TRBV11-3 and TRBJ2-2; TRBD1 is a possible D gene (5 bases). The CDR3 is 14 residues long. CDR1 is SGHNT, CDR2 YENEEA, per germline. V was pared by 3 bases and J by 5 bases, with 10 bases between. The DNA for the CDR3 is TGTGCCAGCAGCTTCCCCAGGGAAACCGGGGAGCTGTTTTTT. This sequence encodes CASSFPRETGELFF. The variable domain in full, completed from reference TRBV11-3 and TRBJ2-2, reads EAGVVQSPRYKIIEKKQPVAFWCNPISGHNTLYWYLQNLGQGPELLIRYENEEAVDDSQLPKDRFSAERLKGVDSTLKIQPAELGDSAVYLCASSFPRETGELFFGEGSRLTVL.

J is TRBJ2-2 and V is TRBV5-4, with D tentatively TRBD2 (7 bases). V dropped 4 bases and J dropped 3 bases, with 16 bases sitting between them. CDR3 length: 16 residues. In germline, CDR1 is SGHNT, CDR2 YYREEE (reference sequence). CDR3 protein: CASSGGGDTYTGELFF. Here the CDR3 DNA reads TGTGCCAGCAGCGGAGGGGGGGACACGTACACCGGGGAGCTGTTTTTT.

The CDR3 protein is CASSPDPGAETQYF. In nucleotides, the CDR3 is TGCGCCAGCAGCCCAGACCCGGGGGCAGAGACCCAGTACTTC. V usage is TRBV5-1 and J usage is TRBJ2-5; D might be TRBD1 or TRBD2, each matching 6 bases. The germline V and J ends were trimmed by 4 bases and 4 bases, with 14 bases remaining between them. The CDR3 contains 14 residues. CDR1 and CDR2 (germline): SGHRS, YFSETQ.

The chain recombines TRBV28 with TRBJ2-5, with TRBD1 matching over 7 bases. With V trimmed by 2 bases and J by 5 bases, 8 bases remained unmatched. The CDR3 sequence is 15 residues long. Germline lookup yields CDR1 MDHEN and CDR2 SYDVKM. The CDR3 sequence is CASSLPTGNSETQYF. The CDR3 bases are TGTGCCAGCAGTTTACCGACAGGGAACAGCGAGACCCAGTACTTC. Looking up the rest from reference TRBV28 and TRBJ2-5 gives the full variable domain: DVKVTQSSRYLVKRTGEKVFLECVQDMDHENMFWYRQDPGLGLRLIYFSYDVKMKEKGDIPEGYSVSREKKERFSLILESASTNQTSMYLCASSLPTGNSETQYFGPGTRLLVL.

The gene calls are TRBV5-1 and TRBJ2-1, with 10 positions matching TRBD2. The junction had 11 bases not matched to a gene; V was cut back by 1 base and J by 7 bases. This CDR3 is 17 amino acids long. Germline loops: CDR1 SGHRS, CDR2 YFSETQ. The CDR3 sequence is CASSLTIASGSRNEQFF. The CDR3 bases are TGCGCCAGCAGCTTGACGATTGCTAGCGGGAGTCGGAATGAGCAGTTCTTC.

The V call is TRBV19, the J call TRBJ1-5; 7 bases fit TRBD1. The V and J ends lost 6 bases and 3 bases, in that order; junction bases with no gene match: 14. Per the germline V gene, CDR1 is LNHDA and CDR2 is SQIVND (reference sequence). The CDR3 sequence is 17 residues long. This CDR3 reads CASRAGAGTVVNQPQHF. For the CDR3, the DNA is TGTGCCAGTAGGGCTGGGGCTGGGACAGTCGTCAATCAGCCCCAGCATTTT.

Only a few counts were recorded for this clone. The chain is built from TRBV14 and TRBJ2-6; the D gene is possibly TRBD1 (6 bases). There are 18 residues in the CDR3. V lost 0 bases, J lost 2 bases, and 14 bases lay in between. CDR1 and CDR2 (germline): SGHDN, FVKESK. CDR3: CASSQEGRGEAGANVLTF. The DNA for the CDR3 is TGTGCCAGCAGCCAAGAGGGCAGGGGAGAGGCTGGGGCCAACGTCCTGACTTTC.

The gene calls are TRBV5-6 and TRBJ1-2, with a tentative D call TRBD1 (5 bases). V lost 0 bases and J 3 bases, leaving 18 bases between the germline ends. The CDR3 is made up of 17 amino acids. Germline-derived CDR1 and CDR2 are SGHDT and YYEEEE. The CDR3 protein is CASSLGQGSSFDYGYTF. DNA for the CDR3: TGTGCCAGCAGCTTGGGGCAGGGTAGTTCTTTTGACTATGGCTACACCTTC.

The chain employs TRBV5-5 and TRBJ1-3, with D unclear. Trimming took 1 base from V and 0 from J, leaving 5 bases between them. Germline CDR1 is SGHKS and CDR2 is YYEKEE (reference sequence). This CDR3 is 14 amino acids long. The CDR3 is CASSLTSSGNTIYF. The CDR3 DNA follows: TGTGCCAGCAGCTTGACGAGCTCTGGAAACACCATATATTTT. Together with reference TRBV5-5 and TRBJ1-3, the CDR3 gives the full variable domain: DAGVTQSPTHLIKTRGQQVTLRCSPISGHKSVSWYQQVLGQGPQFIFQYYEKEERGRGNFPDRFSARQFPNYSSELNVNALLLGDSALYLCASSLTSSGNTIYFGEGSWLTVV.

The rearrangement joins TRBV29-1 to TRBJ1-1, with D hard to call. The CDR3 extends over 12 amino acids. V dropped 6 bases and J dropped 4 bases, with 12 bases sitting between them. The germline V gene encodes CDR1 SQVTM and CDR2 ANQGSEA. For the CDR3, the DNA is TGCAGCGTCGCGGACCAACCCACTGAAGCTTTCTTT. This encodes CSVADQPTEAFF.

V usage is TRBV7-3 and J usage is TRBJ2-1, with 9 positions matching TRBD1. Unmatched junction bases numbered 5, after V lost 4 bases and J lost 4 bases. Germline V gene sequence: CDR1 SGHTA, CDR2 FQGTGA. This CDR3 has 15 residues. CDR3 sequence reads: CASSSDRGSYNEQFF. The CDR3 coding sequence is TGTGCCAGCAGCTCTGACAGGGGGTCTTACAATGAGCAGTTCTTC.

This clone was detected a few times. The V and J genes are TRBV7-8 and TRBJ2-7; 7 bases agree with TRBD1. The ends lost 5 bases at V and 0 bases at J; junction bases unmatched: 13. Germline-derived CDR1 and CDR2 are SGHVS and FQNEAQ. CDR3 length: 17 amino acids. The CDR3 nucleotides are TGTGCCAGCAGCCGGGTGGGCTCCTGGGACAGCTCCTACGAGCAGTACTTC. This encodes CASSRVGSWDSSYEQYF.

This chain links TRBV6-5 with TRBJ1-2, with D hard to call. The V gene's germline CDR1 is MNHEY and CDR2 SVGAGI. Between the trimmed V and J ends, which lost 0 bases and 5 bases, there was a span of 7 bases. This CDR3 region has 13 residues. The CDR3 DNA sequence: TGTGCCAGCAGTTACTCGACCCTATATGGCTACACCTTC. Its protein is CASSYSTLYGYTF.

CDR3 region: CASSLVGVQTQYF. CDR3 DNA sequence: TGTGCCAGCAGCTTGGTCGGGGTCCAGACCCAGTACTTC. The chain couples TRBV5-4 to TRBJ2-5, with D maybe TRBD2 (5 bases). This CDR3 has 13 amino acids. The ends were cut back, 0 bases at V and 6 bases at J, with 9 bases in the middle. Germline CDR1 and CDR2: SGHNT and YYREEE (reference sequence).

This chain connects TRBV5-1 to TRBJ2-3; D is unclear. Trimming stripped 0 bases from V and 2 bases from J, with 7 bases between. CDR3 length: 14 residues. Germline lookup yields CDR1 SGHRS and CDR2 YFSETQ. As DNA, the CDR3 is TGCGCCAGCAGCTTGGGGGCCCACACAGATACGCAGTATTTT. It translates to CASSLGAHTDTQYF.

This rearrangement joins TRBV5-4 to TRBJ2-2; 7 bases line up with TRBD1. The CDR3 is 16 residues long. Germline V gene data show CDR1 as SGHNT and CDR2 as YYREEE (reference sequence). Trimming removed 4 bases from V and 6 bases from J; junction bases left unmatched: 12. The CDR3 loop is CASSQGQARAAGELFF. Written as DNA, the CDR3 is TGTGCCAGCAGCCAAGGACAGGCCAGGGCGGCCGGGGAGCTGTTTTTT.